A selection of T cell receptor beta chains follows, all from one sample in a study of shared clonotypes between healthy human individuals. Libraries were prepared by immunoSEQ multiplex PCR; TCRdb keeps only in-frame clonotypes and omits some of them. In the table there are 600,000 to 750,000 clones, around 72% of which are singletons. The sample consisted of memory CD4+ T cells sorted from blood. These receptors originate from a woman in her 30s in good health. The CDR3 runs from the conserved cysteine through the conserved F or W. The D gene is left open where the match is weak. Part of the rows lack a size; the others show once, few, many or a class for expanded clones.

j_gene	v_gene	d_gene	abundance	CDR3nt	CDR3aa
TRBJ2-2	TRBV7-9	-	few	TGTGCCAGCAGCTTAGGGTCAGCTCGGGGGGAGCTGTTTTTT	CASSLGSARGELFF
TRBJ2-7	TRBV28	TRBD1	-	TGTGCCAGCAGTTTAATCGGGACAGGAGCCTACGAGCAGTACTTC	CASSLIGTGAYEQYF
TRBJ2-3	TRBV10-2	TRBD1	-	TGCGCCAGCAGTCCAGGGGGCGCGACGCAGTATTTT	CASSPGGATQYF
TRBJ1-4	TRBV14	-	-	TGTGCCAGCAGCCAGGGTTTCCCAGTTCCGTCAGGGGAAAAACTGTTTTTT	CASSQGFPVPSGEKLFF
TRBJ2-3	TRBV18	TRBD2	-	TGTGCCAGCTCACCGGGGACTAGCGGGAGCACAGATACGCAGTATTTT	CASSPGTSGSTDTQYF
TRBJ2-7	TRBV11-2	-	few	TGTGCCAGCAGCTTAGCCCTTCGCGGGCAGTACTTC	CASSLALRGQYF
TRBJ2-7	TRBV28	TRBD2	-	TGTGCCAGCAGTTTATCCGCGTCTAGCGGGAGAAACGAGCAGTACTTC	CASSLSASSGRNEQYF
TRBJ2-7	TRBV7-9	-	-	TGTGCCAGCAGCTTATGGGGGGCCGAGCAGTACTTC	CASSLWGAEQYF
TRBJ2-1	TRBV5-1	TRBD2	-	TGCGCCAGCAGCCCCCTAGCGGGAGCGGCCTACAATGAGCAGTTCTTC	CASSPLAGAAYNEQFF
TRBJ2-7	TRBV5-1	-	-	TGCGCCAGCAGTAGCGGTCCGAGCTCCTACGAGCAGTACTTC	CASSSGPSSYEQYF
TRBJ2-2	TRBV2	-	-	TGTGCCAGTCATTTGCGGGTCCAGGGTACCGGGGAGCTGTTTTTT	CASHLRVQGTGELFF
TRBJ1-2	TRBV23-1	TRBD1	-	TGCGCCAGCAGTCAATCAGGGACAGCCTATGGCTACACCTTC	CASSQSGTAYGYTF
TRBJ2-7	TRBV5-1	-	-	TGCGCCAGCAGCTTGGAGAACAGCTACGAGCAGTACTTC	CASSLENSYEQYF
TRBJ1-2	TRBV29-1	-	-	TGCAGCGTCGACCGGGGCGAGAATGGCTACACCTTC	CSVDRGENGYTF
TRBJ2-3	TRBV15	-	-	TGTGCCACCAATTATGGAGGCTCCTCTGATACGCAGTATTTT	CATNYGGSSDTQYF
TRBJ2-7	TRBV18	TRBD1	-	TGTGCCAGCTCACCAGGGACAGGGGCTGAGGAGCAGTACTTC	CASSPGTGAEEQYF
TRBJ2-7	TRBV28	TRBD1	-	TGTGCCAGCAGGCACGGGACAGGGAGTATCTACGAGCAGTACTTC	CASRHGTGSIYEQYF
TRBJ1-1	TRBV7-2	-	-	TGTGCCAGCAGCTTAGGACTAATGAACACTGAAGCTTTCTTT	CASSLGLMNTEAFF
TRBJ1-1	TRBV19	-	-	TGTGCCAGTAGTATAGGACGGCTTAACACTGAAGCTTTCTTT	CASSIGRLNTEAFF
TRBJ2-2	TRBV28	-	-	TGTGCCAGCGAGGGTGGCGCCCCGACCTGGGGCACCGGGGAGCTGTTTTTT	CASEGGAPTWGTGELFF
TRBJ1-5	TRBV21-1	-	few	TGTGCCAGCAGCAAACCCCCCCAGTATCAGCCCCAGCATTTT	CASSKPPQYQPQHF
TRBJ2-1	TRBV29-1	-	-	TGCAGCGTTGAAGGGCAGCCGCAGTTCTTC	CSVEGQPQFF
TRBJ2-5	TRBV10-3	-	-	TGTGCCATCAGTGACATCCCCTTGCGGGAGACCCAGTACTTC	CAISDIPLRETQYF
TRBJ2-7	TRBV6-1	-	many	TGTGCCAGCAGTGAGGAGGTGATTTCCTACGAGCAGTACTTC	CASSEEVISYEQYF
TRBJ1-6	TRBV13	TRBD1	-	TGTGCCAGCAGCTCTCGACAGGGGGCAGCGGATTCACCCCTCCACTTT	CASSSRQGAADSPLHF
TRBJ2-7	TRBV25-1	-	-	TGTGCCAGCAGTGAAGACCCGACGGGCGAGCAGTACTTC	CASSEDPTGEQYF
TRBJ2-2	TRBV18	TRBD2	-	TGTGCCAGCTCACCACCGGCCCGGGGGGACACCGGGGAGCTGTTTTTT	CASSPPARGDTGELFF
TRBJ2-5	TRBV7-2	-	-	TGTGCCAGCAGCGTCTTAGGTGGACAAGAGACCCAGTACTTC	CASSVLGGQETQYF
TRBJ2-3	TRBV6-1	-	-	TGTGCCAGCAGTGAGTCGGGACACGGCACAGATACGCAGTATTTT	CASSESGHGTDTQYF
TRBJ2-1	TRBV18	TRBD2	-	TGTGCCAGCTCAGGGCAGCTGCTAGCGGGAGAACATCATGAGCAGTTCTTC	CASSGQLLAGEHHEQFF
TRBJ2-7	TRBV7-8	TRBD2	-	TGTGCCAGCAGCCCATGGGGGGGGAGCTCCTACGAGCAGTACTTC	CASSPWGGSSYEQYF
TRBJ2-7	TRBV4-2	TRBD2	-	TGTGCCAGCAGCCAAGTGTGGACTAGCGGATCCTACGAGCAGTACTTC	CASSQVWTSGSYEQYF
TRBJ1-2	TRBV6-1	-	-	TGTGCCAGCAGTGAAGGGGCAGGCCCCTATGGCTACACCTTC	CASSEGAGPYGYTF